This T cell receptor beta chain is drawn from a study of T cells in localized non-small cell lung cancer. The table came from immunoSEQ multiplex PCR; TCRdb's copy has only in-frame clones and leaves some out. The sample holds 86,000 or so clones, approximately 84% seen once. CDR1 KGHSH and CDR2 LQKENI come from the germline V gene. Trimming removed 3 bases from V and 0 bases from J, with 9 bases in between. This CDR3 comprises 15 residues. This chain uses TRBV18 with TRBJ1-5, with D possibly being TRBD1 (5 bases). The source is a man aged 40 to 70 with stage I lung adenocarcinoma. Sequenced material: peripheral blood, taken before any cancer treatment. In DNA, the CDR3 is TGTGCCAGCTCACCGGGGGGGGGTAGCAATCAGCCCCAGCATTTT. Translated: CASSPGGGSNQPQHF.